This T cell receptor beta chain was observed in a study of blood T cell repertoires in COVID-19. Study details: Acute-phase and convalescent COVID-19 samples originated in the United States, Italy and Spain. T cells, B-cell-depleted T cells, or PBMCs supplied cDNA or gDNA.

The CDR3 runs 14 residues. J lost 6 bases, V lost 2 bases, and 5 bases had no gene match. Germline loops: CDR1 MNHNS, CDR2 SASEGT. As handled by the study authors: Reference gene primers were amplified, and this amplification served to estimate nucleated cell counts. Only in-frame clones appear in the TCRdb table, and some are missing; sequencing was by immunoSEQ multiplex PCR. V, J and clone size reflect that table, while D and trimming were determined from the DNA. The repertoire holds tens of thousands of clones, with roughly 71% as singletons. Patients in Seattle were enrolled during active infection, then followed longitudinally.

The sequence was collected from a man in his 60s with COVID-19, enrolled during active disease. The material sequenced was peripheral blood. The chain is built from TRBV6-1 and TRBJ2-3; TRBD2 aligns across 7 bases. The CDR3 sequence is CASSEWDYGDTQYF. The CDR3 nucleotides read TGTGCCAGCAGTGAATGGGACTATGGGGATACGCAGTATTTT.